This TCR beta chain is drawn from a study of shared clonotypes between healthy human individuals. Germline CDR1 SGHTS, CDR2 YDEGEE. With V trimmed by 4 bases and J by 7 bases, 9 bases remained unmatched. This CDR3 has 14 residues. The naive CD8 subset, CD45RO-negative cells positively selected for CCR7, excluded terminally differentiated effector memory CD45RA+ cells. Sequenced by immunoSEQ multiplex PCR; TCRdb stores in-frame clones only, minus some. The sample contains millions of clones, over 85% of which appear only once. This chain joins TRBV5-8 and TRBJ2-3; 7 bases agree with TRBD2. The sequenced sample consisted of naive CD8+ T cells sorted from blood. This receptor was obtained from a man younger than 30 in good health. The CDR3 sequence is CASSDSGGRNTQYF. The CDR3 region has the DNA TGTGCCAGCAGCGACTCGGGCGGGAGAAATACGCAGTATTTT.